The rows below give T cell receptor beta chains drawn from one sample of a study of CD8+ T cells in alopecia areata. Only in-frame clones appear in the TCRdb table, and some are missing; sequencing was by immunoSEQ multiplex PCR. The repertoire holds about 190,000 clones, approximately 60% seen once, with approximately 0.69% in the top ten. The material was CD4+ T cells sorted from blood, obtained at week 4, from a patient treated with tofacitinib. The receptors here all came from a human donor with alopecia areata. Both conserved end residues are part of each CDR3. The order of the fields is V gene, D gene, J gene, clone size, CDR3 DNA, CDR3 protein. D genes are given only for firm matches. Part of the rows lack a size; the others show once, few, many or a class for expanded clones.

>TRBV29-1|.|TRBJ2-1|.
TGCAGCGTCCGAGGACAAAACTCCTACAATGAGCAGTTCTTC
CSVRGQNSYNEQFF
>TRBV7-3|TRBD1|TRBJ2-7|.
TGTGCCAGCAGTTACAGGCCAGGGGGCGAGGAGTACTTC
CASSYRPGGEEYF
>TRBV11-1|TRBD2|TRBJ2-1|once
TGTGCCAGCAGCTCGAGCGGGAGGGCCCGGAATGAGCAGTTCTTC
CASSSSGRARNEQFF
>TRBV7-2|.|TRBJ2-2|.
TGTGCCAGCAGCTTAGGTGGGGTAAACACCGGGGAGCTGTTTTTT
CASSLGGVNTGELFF
>TRBV7-8|.|TRBJ1-5|.
TGTGCCAGCAGCATGTCAGGGCTTCAGCCCCAGCATTTT
CASSMSGLQPQHF
>TRBV7-2|.|TRBJ2-3|few
TGTGCCAGCAGCTTGTCCAGCGGAGACACAGATACGCAGTATTTT
CASSLSSGDTDTQYF
>TRBV7-9|TRBD2|TRBJ2-7|.
TGTGCCAGCAGCTTAGACGTAGCGGGAGGGTCCGACGAGCAGTACTTC
CASSLDVAGGSDEQYF
>TRBV18|TRBD1|TRBJ1-1|.
TGTGCCAGCTCACCACGGACAGGGACGATTGGCACTGAAGCTTTCTTT
CASSPRTGTIGTEAFF
>TRBV29-1|.|TRBJ1-2|few
TGCAGCGTTGATATCAGGGACCATGGCTACACCTTC
CSVDIRDHGYTF
>TRBV4-2|.|TRBJ2-7|.
TGTGCCAGCAGCCAAGCGCGGGGTGGGAGCTCCTACGAGCAGTACTTC
CASSQARGGSSYEQYF
>TRBV30|TRBD1|TRBJ2-1|.
TGTGCCTGGAGTATTACCGGGACAGGGGGTGTCAATGAGCAGTTCTTC
CAWSITGTGGVNEQFF
>TRBV7-2|.|TRBJ2-1|.
TGTGCCAGCAGCCTCAGGGGTGGGGTGTTCTTC
CASSLRGGVFF
>TRBV28|.|TRBJ1-1|.
TGTGCCAGCACGGAGCTGTTGAACACTGAAGCTTTCTTT
CASTELLNTEAFF
>TRBV29-1|TRBD1|TRBJ1-2|.
TGCAGCGTTGGACAGGGGGACTATGGCTACACCTTC
CSVGQGDYGYTF
>TRBV30|.|TRBJ1-2|.
TGTGCCTGGAGCCAGGGTCCTTACTATGGCTACACCTTC
CAWSQGPYYGYTF
>TRBV28|.|TRBJ2-7|.
TGTGCCAGCATCATGGGTGGCAGGGCCTCCTACGAGCAGTACTTC
CASIMGGRASYEQYF
>TRBV11-2|.|TRBJ2-1|.
TGTGCCAGCAGTCGGGACTTGTACAATGAGCAGTTCTTC
CASSRDLYNEQFF
>TRBV11-1|TRBD1|TRBJ2-7|.
TGTGCCAGCAGCCTGGACAGGGGGCTTGACGGCGAGCAGTACTTC
CASSLDRGLDGEQYF
>TRBV30|.|TRBJ1-2|.
TGTGCCTGGAAACAGGCAGGACCCTCCTATGGCTACACCTTC
CAWKQAGPSYGYTF
>TRBV7-2|.|TRBJ2-5|.
TGTGCCAGCAGCTTAGCGCCTGGGCAGACCCAGTACTTC
CASSLAPGQTQYF
>TRBV28|.|TRBJ2-7|once
TGTGCCAGCACCAGTGGGGGGACCTCCTACGAGCAGTACTTC
CASTSGGTSYEQYF
>TRBV18|.|TRBJ2-7|.
TGTGCCAGCTCACCGGGTGCCTACGAGCAGTACTTC
CASSPGAYEQYF
>TRBV5-1|.|TRBJ2-3|few
TGCGCCAGCAGCTTGGACACAGATACGCAGTATTTT
CASSLDTDTQYF
>TRBV30|.|TRBJ2-7|.
TGTGCCTGGAGTCGTACTAGATCCTACGAGCAGTACTTC
CAWSRTRSYEQYF
>TRBV7-2|TRBD2|TRBJ2-3|.
TGTGCCAGCAGCTATCTAGCGGGCACAGATACGCAGTATTTT
CASSYLAGTDTQYF
>TRBV9|.|TRBJ2-7|.
TGTGCCAGCAGCGTAGAGATCACACCCGGTGAGCAGTACTTC
CASSVEITPGEQYF
>TRBV2|.|TRBJ2-7|.
TGTGCCAGCAGTGGCGGACAGTTATCCTACGAGCAGTACTTC
CASSGGQLSYEQYF
>TRBV7-9|.|TRBJ1-2|.
TGTGCCAGCAGCTTATCAGGGGCGAATGGCTACACCTTC
CASSLSGANGYTF
>TRBV25-1|.|TRBJ1-1|.
TGTGCCAGCAGTCAGGAGGGACGGCCGAACACTGAAGCTTTCTTT
CASSQEGRPNTEAFF
>TRBV29-1|.|TRBJ1-5|.
TGCAGCGTTTCCAGGGATAGCAATCAGCCCCAGCATTTT
CSVSRDSNQPQHF
>TRBV4-3|.|TRBJ1-4|few
TGCGCCAGCAGCCAAGGAGACTCTCGGGGTAATGAAAAACTGTTTTTT
CASSQGDSRGNEKLFF
>TRBV5-1|TRBD2|TRBJ2-7|.
TGCGCCAGCAGCGTAGCTAGCGGGGGTCACTACGAGCAGTACTTC
CASSVASGGHYEQYF
>TRBV7-7|.|TRBJ1-1|.
TGTGCCAGTGGACCGATTAACACTGAAGCTTTCTTT
CASGPINTEAFF
>TRBV29-1|TRBD1|TRBJ2-5|few
TGCAGCGTGTCAGGGGGCCAAGAGACCCAGTACTTC
CSVSGGQETQYF
>TRBV29-1|TRBD2|TRBJ2-1|.
TGCAGCGTTGAAGTTCTAGCGGACGGGATAACCTACAATGAGCAGTTCTTC
CSVEVLADGITYNEQFF
>TRBV2|TRBD1|TRBJ1-5|.
TGTGCCAGCAGCCCCGGGACAGATAGCAATCAGCCCCAGCATTTT
CASSPGTDSNQPQHF
>TRBV30|TRBD1|TRBJ1-4|.
TGTGCCTGGAGTGCCGGGACAGGGGGTGAAAAACTGTTTTTT
CAWSAGTGGEKLFF
>TRBV9|TRBD2|TRBJ2-1|few
TGTGCCAGCAGCGAATTAGCGGGCCCATACAATGAGCAGTTCTTC
CASSELAGPYNEQFF
>TRBV18|.|TRBJ2-5|.
TGTGCCAGCTCGACGACAGCTCCCGGGGAGACCCAGTACTTC
CASSTTAPGETQYF
>TRBV28|.|TRBJ1-2|.
TGTGCCAGCAGTTTGGGGGGACTATTTGGCTACACCTTC
CASSLGGLFGYTF
>TRBV7-2|.|TRBJ2-7|.
TGTGCCAGCAGCCCCAACGGACTCGAGCAGTACTTC
CASSPNGLEQYF
>TRBV30|.|TRBJ1-5|.
TGTGCCTGGACCCCCCACGGGATCGGGATCTCGGATCAGCCCCAGCATTTT
CAWTPHGIGISDQPQHF
>TRBV30|.|TRBJ2-7|once
TGTGCCTGGAGAGGGACATACGAGCAGTACTTC
CAWRGTYEQYF
>TRBV4-2|TRBD2|TRBJ2-7|.
TGTGCCAGCAGCCTTAGCGGGAGAGGAAAGAGGCAGTACTTC
CASSLSGRGKRQYF
>TRBV6-6|.|TRBJ2-5|.
TGTGCCAGCAGTTACTCGTTAGGCCCGGGGGAGACCCAGTACTTC
CASSYSLGPGETQYF
>TRBV19|.|TRBJ2-1|.
TGTGCCAGTCTCGGGCCTCAGGATGAGCAGTTCTTC
CASLGPQDEQFF
>TRBV5-1|.|TRBJ1-1|.
TGCGCCAGCAACGACGGATCTTCCTCTGGGGGAGCTTTCTTT
CASNDGSSSGGAFF
>TRBV5-1|.|TRBJ2-5|few
TGCGCCAGCAGCTTGGACAGGGCCCAGACCCAGTACTTC
CASSLDRAQTQYF
>TRBV30|.|TRBJ2-2|once
TGTGCCTGGAGTGTATTACGGACCGGGGAGCTGTTTTTT
CAWSVLRTGELFF
>TRBV29-1|.|TRBJ1-1|.
TGCAGCGTTGGTGGGTACACTGAAGCTTTCTTT
CSVGGYTEAFF
>TRBV2|.|TRBJ1-1|.
TGTGCCAGCAGGACCATCGCGGCCGGCACTGAAGCTTTCTTT
CASRTIAAGTEAFF
>TRBV20-1|.|TRBJ1-5|.
TGCAGTGCTAGAGTGGGACAGCCCCAGCATTTT
CSARVGQPQHF
>TRBV18|TRBD2|TRBJ2-2|few
TGTGCCAGCTCACCTCTAGCGGGAAGAGCCGGGGAGCTGTTTTTT
CASSPLAGRAGELFF
>TRBV7-2|.|TRBJ1-5|.
TGTGCCAGCAGCTTTGTGAATAGCAATCAGCCCCAGCATTTT
CASSFVNSNQPQHF